These 19 T cell receptor beta chains were all obtained from the same sample, sequenced in a study of T cells in tuberculosis. Libraries were prepared by immunoSEQ multiplex PCR; TCRdb keeps only in-frame clonotypes and omits some of them. In the table there are some 40,000 clones, 95% of which are singletons. The sequenced material came from PBMCs. Receptors were obtained from a donor aged 5 to 30 with latent tuberculosis or without tuberculosis infection.

The V and J genes are TRBV7-8 and TRBJ1-1, with no clear D. V lost 7 bases and J lost 2, with 11 bases in between. CDR1 is SGHVS, CDR2 FQNEAQ, per germline. The CDR3 runs to 13 residues. CDR3 in amino acids: CASTAQFNTEAFF. The CDR3 DNA is TGTGCCAGCACCGCCCAGTTCAACACTGAAGCTTTCTTT.

The gene calls are TRBV5-4 and TRBJ2-7, with 8 bases lining up with TRBD1. From germline, CDR1 is SGHNT and CDR2 YYREEE (reference sequence). The V and J ends lost 2 bases and 2 bases, in that order; junction bases with no gene match: 9. CDR3 length: 16 residues. CDR3 sequence reads: CASSLPHPTGAYEQYF. The CDR3, as DNA: TGTGCCAGCAGCTTACCTCATCCGACAGGGGCCTACGAGCAGTACTTC. Based on the CDR3 plus reference TRBV5-4 and TRBJ2-7, the full variable domain is ETGVTQSPTHLIKTRGQQVTLRCSSQSGHNTVSWYQQALGQGPQFIFQYYREEENGRGNFPPRFSGLQFPNYSSELNVNALELDDSALYLCASSLPHPTGAYEQYFGPGTRLTVT.

The chain is built from TRBV30 and TRBJ2-7, with D possibly being TRBD2 (6 bases). V was cut by 2 bases and J by 7 bases, with 9 bases left in between. The CDR3 spans 11 residues. Germline values: CDR1 GTSNPN, CDR2 SVGIG (reference sequence). CDR3 nucleotides: TGTGCCTGGAGTTCGGGGGTTGAGCAGTACTTC. It codes for CAWSSGVEQYF.

In this sample, this clone turned up once. J is TRBJ2-7 and V is TRBV28, with TRBD1 identical over 8 bases. J was trimmed by 3 bases and V by 7 bases; bases with no gene match: 8. The germline CDR1 and CDR2 sequences are MDHEN and SYDVKM. This CDR3 has 14 amino acids. In DNA, the CDR3 is TGTGCCAGCACCTCGGTCGGACAGGGCTACGAGCAGTACTTC. Amino acid sequence: CASTSVGQGYEQYF. The full variable domain, completed using reference TRBV28 and TRBJ2-7, is DVKVTQSSRYLVKRTGEKVFLECVQDMDHENMFWYRQDPGLGLRLIYFSYDVKMKEKGDIPEGYSVSREKKERFSLILESASTNQTSMYLCASTSVGQGYEQYFGPGTRLTVT.

The rearrangement joins TRBV2 to TRBJ2-3, with 8 bases matching TRBD2. The CDR3 runs 15 residues. The V segment lost 6 bases and the J segment 4 bases; nucleotides outside the gene matches: 9. Germline CDR1 reads SNHLY; CDR2 reads FYNNEI. CDR3: CASSERTSLADTQYF. CDR3 in DNA: TGTGCCAGCAGCGAAAGGACTAGCTTGGCAGATACGCAGTATTTT.

This chain connects TRBV9 to TRBJ2-6; 11 bases fit TRBD2. Germline CDR1 SGDLS, CDR2 YYNGEE. The CDR3 runs to 19 residues. The J segment lost 0 bases and the V segment lost 4 bases, leaving 9 bases of the junction unmatched. For the CDR3, the DNA is TGTGCCAGCAGCCTAACCGCCCTAGCGGGGGGCTCTGGGGCCAACGTCCTGACTTTC. Translation: CASSLTALAGGSGANVLTF.

CDR3 sequence: CASSQAGGGTGELFF. The CDR3 region has the DNA TGTGCCAGCAGCCAAGCGGGCGGAGGCACCGGGGAGCTGTTTTTT. The rearrangement uses TRBV14 and TRBJ2-2; D is possibly TRBD2 (5 bases). Germline V gives CDR1 SGHDN, CDR2 FVKESK. The CDR3 has 15 amino acids. V was pared by 1 base and J by 4 bases, with 10 bases between.

This chain uses TRBV20-1 with TRBJ1-4; unclear D gene. Trimming pared 7 bases from V and 0 bases from J, leaving 3 bases between. CDR1 DFQATT and CDR2 SNEGSKA come from the germline V gene (reference sequence). The CDR3 is made up of 11 amino acids. CDR3 sequence (DNA): TGCAGTGGGCCAACTAATGAAAAACTGTTTTTT. Protein sequence: CSGPTNEKLFF.

V is TRBV5-4 and J is TRBJ1-2, with 9 bases lining up with TRBD1. This CDR3 is built from 15 residues. With V trimmed by 3 bases and J by 5 bases, 8 bases remained unmatched. Germline V gene lookup returns CDR1 SGHNT and CDR2 YYREEE (reference sequence). CDR3 amino acids: CASSSWTGEVYGYTF. CDR3 in DNA: TGTGCCAGCAGCTCATGGACAGGGGAAGTTTATGGCTACACCTTC.

As DNA, the CDR3 is TGTGCCAGTAGGGAGGATACCAATCAGCCCCAGCATTTT. Protein sequence: CASREDTNQPQHF. The rearrangement joins TRBV19 to TRBJ1-5, with D uncertain. Looked up from germline, CDR1 is LNHDA and CDR2 is SQIVND (reference sequence). Trimming shortened V by 6 bases and J by 3 bases, and 9 bases separated the two germline ends. This CDR3 region has 13 residues.

The rearrangement uses TRBV7-2 and TRBJ1-6; a possible D gene is TRBD1 (6 bases). The V end lost 1 base, the J end lost 2 bases, and 6 bases lay between the germline ends. Germline V lookup: CDR1 SGHTA, CDR2 FQGNSA. The CDR3 covers 15 residues. CDR3 region: CASSLGDTYNSPLHF. The CDR3 DNA reads TGTGCCAGCAGCTTAGGGGACACCTATAATTCACCCCTCCACTTT.

The rearrangement links TRBV25-1 to TRBJ2-2; 7 bases align to TRBD1. CDR1 is MGHDK and CDR2 is SYGVNS in the germline V gene. This CDR3 is built from 18 residues. With 3 bases clipped from V and 2 bases from J, the junction kept 12 bases outside the gene matches. The CDR3 coding sequence is TGTGCCAGCAGTGACCCCGCGCGAGGGACAGTAAACACCGGGGAGCTGTTTTTT. This codes for CASSDPARGTVNTGELFF.

The chain recombines TRBV28 with TRBJ1-5; possibly TRBD1 for D (6 bases). V gave up 5 bases and J gave up 0 bases, with 11 bases separating them. Germline V CDR1 and CDR2: MDHEN, SYDVKM. The CDR3 loop spans 15 amino acids. As DNA, the CDR3 is TGTGCCAGCAGTCTCCTCAGGGGTAGCAATCAGCCCCAGCATTTT. This translates into CASSLLRGSNQPQHF.

The chain links TRBV18 to TRBJ1-1; possible D gene TRBD1, 5 bases. The CDR3 covers 13 residues. Germline loops: CDR1 KGHSH, CDR2 LQKENI. V lost 6 bases to trimming and J lost 0 bases, with 8 bases between them. This chain's CDR3 is CASSSTVNTEAFF. CDR3 sequence (DNA): TGTGCCAGCTCGTCGACAGTGAACACTGAAGCTTTCTTT.

The V and J genes are TRBV27 and TRBJ2-7; D not certain. Germline V gene sequence: CDR1 MNHEY, CDR2 SMNVEV (reference sequence). The CDR3 has 19 residues. Trimming cost V 1 base and J 0 bases, with 22 bases left between them. As DNA, the CDR3 is TGTGCCAGCAGTTTATGGGCCGAGACGTCGTTCGGTCGCTCCTACGAGCAGTACTTC. It yields the protein CASSLWAETSFGRSYEQYF.

A single count supports this clone. The chain uses TRBV2 and TRBJ2-7; D may be TRBD2 (6 bases). This CDR3 contains 13 residues. Trimming took off 2 bases at V and 4 bases at J, with 9 bases between the two ends. CDR1 and CDR2 from the germline V gene are SNHLY and FYNNEI. CDR3 bases: TGTGCCAGCAGTGAACGGGAGTTATACGAGCAGTACTTC. Its translation: CASSERELYEQYF. Filled out from reference TRBV2 and TRBJ2-7, the complete variable domain reads EPEVTQTPSHQVTQMGQEVILRCVPISNHLYFYWYRQILGQKVEFLVSFYNNEISEKSEIFDDQFSVERPDGSNFTLKIRSTKLEDSAMYFCASSERELYEQYFGPGTRLTVT.

The CDR3 spells CASSPGLTEAFF. CDR3 sequence (DNA): TGTGCCAGCAGCCCTGGCCTCACTGAAGCTTTCTTT. The V and J genes are TRBV5-6 and TRBJ1-1; D gene unclear. The CDR3 has 12 amino acids. Trimming took 4 bases from V and 4 from J, leaving 8 bases between them. Germline-derived CDR1 and CDR2 are SGHDT and YYEEEE.

This chain uses TRBV18 with TRBJ2-7; D gene uncertain. This CDR3 region has 13 residues. V was pared by 0 bases and J by 3 bases, with 6 bases between. Germline V gene data show CDR1 as KGHSH and CDR2 as LQKENI. As DNA, the CDR3 is TGTGCCAGCTCACCACCATCCGTCTACGAGCAGTACTTC. Amino acids: CASSPPSVYEQYF.

This clone was recorded a few times. The V gene is TRBV5-5, the J gene TRBJ1-2; D is unclear. CDR1 SGHKS and CDR2 YYEKEE come from the germline V gene (reference sequence). Trimming removed 4 bases at V and 1 base at J, with 2 bases between. The CDR3 extends over 11 amino acids. The DNA of the CDR3 is TGTGCCAGCAGCCATAACTATGGCTACACCTTC. Protein product: CASSHNYGYTF.